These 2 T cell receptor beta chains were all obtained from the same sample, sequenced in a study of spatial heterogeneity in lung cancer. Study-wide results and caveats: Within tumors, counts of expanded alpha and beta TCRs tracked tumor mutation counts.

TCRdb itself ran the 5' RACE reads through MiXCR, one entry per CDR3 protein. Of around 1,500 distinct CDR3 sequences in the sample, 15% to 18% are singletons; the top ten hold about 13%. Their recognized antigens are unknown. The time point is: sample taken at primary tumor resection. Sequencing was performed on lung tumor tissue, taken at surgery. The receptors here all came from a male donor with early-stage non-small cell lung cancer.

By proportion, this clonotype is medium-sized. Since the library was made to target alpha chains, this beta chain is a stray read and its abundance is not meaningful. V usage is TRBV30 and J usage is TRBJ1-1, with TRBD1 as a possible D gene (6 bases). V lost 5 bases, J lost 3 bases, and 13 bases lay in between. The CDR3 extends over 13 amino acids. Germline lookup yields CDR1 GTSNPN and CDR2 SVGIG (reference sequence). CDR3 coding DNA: TGTGCCTGGGGTGGGGGGGCTTACACTGAAGCTTTCTTT. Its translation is CAWGGGAYTEAFF.

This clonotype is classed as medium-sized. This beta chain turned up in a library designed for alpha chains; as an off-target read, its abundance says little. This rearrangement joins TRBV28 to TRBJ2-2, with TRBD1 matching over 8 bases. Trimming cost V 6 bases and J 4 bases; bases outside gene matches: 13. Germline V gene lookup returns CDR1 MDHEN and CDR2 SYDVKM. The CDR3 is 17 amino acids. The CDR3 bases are TGTGCCAGCAGCTTTACCTCCGACAGGGGACTCACCGGGGAGCTGTTTTTT. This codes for CASSFTSDRGLTGELFF.